These 29 T cell receptor beta chains originate from one sample sequenced in a study of blood T cell repertoires in COVID-19 (dated by TCRdb to 2019 to 2021). Receptor amplification or capture employed the immunoSEQ multiplex PCR assay. TCRdb carries this immuneACCESS record with in-frame sequences only. Its versions omit some clonotypes, under half of them owing to an unresolved V gene in the studies checked, with the rest unexplained. In all, the sample holds 300,000 to 400,000 clones, and about 90% of those were seen once. Jointly, the top ten make up 2.5% to 4% of the sample. The sample comprised peripheral blood. The receptors derive from a woman aged 18-29 years who had recovered from COVID-19.

The chain recombines TRBV5-1 with TRBJ1-1; 10 bases match TRBD1. Germline-derived CDR1 and CDR2 are SGHRS and YFSETQ. J lost 3 bases, V lost 4 bases, and 6 bases had no gene match. The CDR3 spans 15 residues. CDR3: CASSPTGTGDTEAFF. The DNA for the CDR3 is TGCGCCAGCAGCCCGACCGGGACAGGGGACACTGAAGCTTTCTTT.

The V gene is TRBV9, the J gene TRBJ1-1, with 9 bases that match TRBD1. V lost 6 bases and J lost 5; bases outside the gene matches: 8. The CDR3 runs to 14 residues. Germline CDR1 and CDR2: SGDLS and YYNGEE. The CDR3 sequence is CASTVGQGFTEAFF. For the CDR3, the DNA is TGTGCCAGCACCGTCGGACAGGGGTTTACTGAAGCTTTCTTT.

The chain carries TRBV5-8 and TRBJ2-4; 12 bases fit TRBD2. Trimming cost V 4 bases and J 2 bases; bases outside gene matches: 4. This CDR3 has 16 residues. Germline-derived CDR1 and CDR2 are SGHTS and YDEGEE. CDR3 loop: CASSTGLAGTKNIQYF. The CDR3 DNA is TGTGCCAGCAGCACTGGACTAGCGGGAACCAAAAACATTCAGTACTTC.

This chain uses TRBV5-6 with TRBJ2-5; TRBD2 aligns across 7 bases. The CDR3 length is 13 residues. Losses at the gene ends were 4 bases for V and 5 bases for J; bases not matched to a gene: 5. CDR1 and CDR2 (germline): SGHDT, YYEEEE. The CDR3 loop reads CASSRGVAETQYF. The CDR3 bases are TGTGCCAGCAGCCGGGGGGTTGCGGAGACCCAGTACTTC.

The chain joins TRBV5-4 to TRBJ1-2; 7 bases agree with TRBD1. Germline trimming cut 0 bases from V and 0 bases from J; bases unmatched to any gene: 2. The germline V gene has CDR1 SGHNT and CDR2 YYREEE (reference sequence). This CDR3 has 15 amino acids. CDR3 sequence: CASSLGGQSNYGYTF. The DNA for the CDR3 is TGTGCCAGCAGCTTGGGGGGACAGTCTAACTATGGCTACACCTTC.

The chain joins TRBV27 to TRBJ2-1; D unresolved. The V gene's germline CDR1 is MNHEY and CDR2 SMNVEV (reference sequence). The CDR3 has 16 amino acids. V lost 6 bases and J lost 2, with 17 bases in between. The CDR3 reads CASRLARTTTYNEQFF. In nucleotides, the CDR3 is TGTGCCAGCAGGCTCGCTCGTACAACAACCTACAATGAGCAGTTCTTC.

This clone turned up a few times. The chain employs TRBV5-5 and TRBJ2-7; perhaps TRBD1 as D (6 bases). Germline-derived CDR1 and CDR2 are SGHKS and YYEKEE (reference sequence). The CDR3 consists of 13 residues. The ends were cut back, 4 bases at V and 1 base at J, with 9 bases in the middle. The CDR3 sequence: CASSHGQSYEQYV. The CDR3 DNA sequence: TGTGCCAGCAGCCACGGACAGTCCTACGAGCAGTACGTC.

The chain carries TRBV7-2 and TRBJ2-7; 8 bases align to TRBD2. The germline CDR1 and CDR2 sequences are SGHTA and FQGNSA. The CDR3 extends over 17 amino acids. Trimming at V came to 1 base and at J to 5 bases, leaving 13 bases not matched to a gene. Here the CDR3 DNA reads TGTGCCAGCAGCTTAGATGCGGCGGGAGGATTTAAAGACGAGCAGTACGTC. Its translation is CASSLDAAGGFKDEQYV.

The genes are TRBV5-1 and TRBJ2-1, with 9 bases lining up with TRBD2. Germline trimming cut 1 base from V and 5 bases from J; bases unmatched to any gene: 4. Looked up from germline, CDR1 is SGHRS and CDR2 is YFSETQ. The CDR3 sequence is 15 residues long. The CDR3 sequence: CASSLWREGNNEQFF. The DNA for the CDR3 is TGCGCCAGCAGCTTGTGGCGGGAGGGTAACAATGAGCAGTTCTTC.

The V call is TRBV11-2, the J call TRBJ2-2, with a weak D call TRBD1 (6 bases). This CDR3 has 13 residues. Germline V lookup: CDR1 SGHAT, CDR2 FQNNGV. V was pared by 1 base and J by 9 bases, with 9 bases between. For the CDR3, the DNA is TGTGCCAGCAGCTTAGTAGGGGGTCGGGAGCTGTTTTTT. Translated, it gives CASSLVGGRELFF.

The gene calls are TRBV29-1 and TRBJ1-1; 7 positions match TRBD1. CDR1 SQVTM and CDR2 ANQGSEA come from the germline V gene. The ends lost 7 bases at V and 7 bases at J; junction bases unmatched: 9. The CDR3 totals 12 residues. CDR3 sequence (DNA): TGCAGCGGAACAGACAGGGTCGGTGAAGCTTTCTTT. It codes for CSGTDRVGEAFF.

V gene TRBV7-2 combines with J gene TRBJ1-1; D uncertain. Trimming took 3 bases from V and 5 from J, leaving 7 bases between them. The CDR3 runs 12 residues. Germline V gives CDR1 SGHTA, CDR2 FQGNSA. The CDR3 DNA reads TGTGCCAGCAGCTTTTTGAGGACTGAAGCTTTCTTT. Protein product: CASSFLRTEAFF. Drawing the rest from reference TRBV7-2 and TRBJ1-1, the complete variable domain is GAGVSQSPSNKVTEKGKDVELRCDPISGHTALYWYRQSLGQGLEFLIYFQGNSAPDKSGLPSDRFSAERTGGSVSTLTIQRTQQEDSAVYLCASSFLRTEAFFGQGTRLTVV.

This clone was counted once. The DNA for the CDR3 is TGTGCCAGCAACCTGGGGACTAGCGGGGGATATAGCACAGATACGCAGTATTTT. Protein product: CASNLGTSGGYSTDTQYF. The rearrangement joins TRBV9 to TRBJ2-3, with TRBD2 matching 14 bases. V was pared by 6 bases and J by 0 bases, with 9 bases of the junction left unmatched. The CDR3 extends over 18 amino acids. Looked up from germline, CDR1 is SGDLS and CDR2 is YYNGEE.

The rearrangement uses TRBV25-1 and TRBJ2-1, with a weak D call TRBD2 (5 bases). The CDR3 length is 13 residues. Germline lookup yields CDR1 MGHDK and CDR2 SYGVNS. V lost 3 bases to trimming and J lost 8 bases, with 11 bases between them. The CDR3 DNA reads as TGTGCCAGCAGTGACGCGGGCCCAGATGAGCAGTTCTTC. It specifies CASSDAGPDEQFF. The full variable domain, in which reference TRBV25-1 and TRBJ2-1 provide the parts outside the CDR3, is EADIYQTPRYLVIGTGKKITLECSQTMGHDKMYWYQQDPGMELHLIHYSYGVNSTEKGDLSSESTVSRIRTEHFPLTLESARPSHTSQYLCASSDAGPDEQFFGPGTRLTVL.

The V and J genes are TRBV11-2 and TRBJ2-3, with TRBD2 matching over 9 bases. The CDR3 runs to 16 residues. In germline, CDR1 is SGHAT, CDR2 FQNNGV. Unmatched junction bases numbered 8, after V lost 4 bases and J lost 3 bases. CDR3 nucleotide sequence: TGTGCCAGCAGCTACCTTGGCGGGAGGGGAACAGATACGCAGTATTTT. This translates into CASSYLGGRGTDTQYF.

This clone is a singleton in its sample. The V gene is TRBV6-2 or TRBV6-3, the J gene TRBJ2-7; 7 positions match TRBD1. Germline CDR1 and CDR2: MNHEY and SVGEGT. The CDR3 is 14 residues long. V lost 0 bases and J lost 3; bases outside the gene matches: 2. CDR3 loop: CASSYSTGYYEQYV. The CDR3, as DNA: TGTGCCAGCAGTTACTCGACAGGGTACTACGAGCAGTACGTC.

Here the CDR3 DNA reads TGCGCCAGCAGAAGACCCAGGGCTGACTATGGCTACACCTTC. Amino acids: CASRRPRADYGYTF. The V and J genes are TRBV5-1 and TRBJ1-2; D is perhaps TRBD1 (5 bases). The CDR3 consists of 14 residues. CDR1 and CDR2 from the germline V gene are SGHRS and YFSETQ. Between the trimmed V and J ends, which lost 5 bases and 3 bases, there was a span of 14 bases.

The rearrangement joins TRBV10-3 to TRBJ2-1; 12 bases agree with TRBD2. Germline V CDR1 and CDR2: ENHRY, SYGVKD. Trimming removed 11 bases from V and 7 bases from J; junction bases left unmatched: 12. The CDR3 is 15 amino acids. The CDR3 DNA follows: TGTGCCGCCGGACTAGCGGGAACCCAGGGGAATGAGCAGTTCTTC. This gives the protein CAAGLAGTQGNEQFF.

In DNA form, the CDR3 reads TGTGCCATCAGGGGAGCGGGGGAGCGCACAGATACGCAGTATTTT. This sequence encodes CAIRGAGERTDTQYF. The chain joins TRBV10-3 to TRBJ2-3, with TRBD2 matching over 8 bases. J was trimmed by 1 base and V by 6 bases; bases with no gene match: 6. CDR1 ENHRY and CDR2 SYGVKD come from the germline V gene. CDR3 length: 15 amino acids.

The V and J genes are TRBV5-1 and TRBJ2-1, with 7 bases lining up with TRBD2. Germline V gives CDR1 SGHRS, CDR2 YFSETQ. J gave up 2 bases and V 3 bases, and 11 bases lay outside the gene matches. The CDR3 is 17 residues long. Written as DNA, the CDR3 is TGCGCCAGCAGCTCCCCACCGCGGGAGATCCCCTACAATGAGCAGTTCTTC. Translation gives CASSSPPREIPYNEQFF.

The genes are TRBV7-9 and TRBJ2-7, with 8 bases aligning to TRBD1. This CDR3 comprises 19 residues. Germline V gene data show CDR1 as SEHNR and CDR2 as FQNEAQ (reference sequence). Germline trimming cut 2 bases from V and 7 bases from J; bases unmatched to any gene: 22. The CDR3 nucleotides are TGTGCCAGCAGCTTAAATCTACGCGGACAGGGTATTTCCTCTGGTGAGCAGTACGTC. Its translation: CASSLNLRGQGISSGEQYV.

The V call is TRBV15, the J call TRBJ2-7; D might be TRBD2 (5 bases). The germline CDR1 and CDR2 sequences are LNHNV and YYDKDF (reference sequence). The CDR3 runs 14 residues. V lost 6 bases and J lost 2, with 14 bases in between. CDR3 sequence (DNA): TGTGCCACCAGGAGTATCGGAGGTCCCTACGAGCAGTACGTC. The encoded protein is CATRSIGGPYEQYV.

In DNA, the CDR3 is TGTGCCAGCTCACCAGAAGCGGGAGTTTCAAATGAGCAGTTCTTC. It codes for CASSPEAGVSNEQFF. The chain uses TRBV18 and TRBJ2-1, with 8 bases that match TRBD2. Germline-derived CDR1 and CDR2 are KGHSH and LQKENI. V lost 2 bases and J lost 7; bases outside the gene matches: 7. CDR3 size: 15 residues.

V and J are TRBV7-9 and TRBJ1-1; 9 positions agree with TRBD1. Germline values: CDR1 SEHNR, CDR2 FQNEAQ (reference sequence). V lost 1 base and J lost 10; bases outside the gene matches: 10. The CDR3 sequence is 15 residues long. CDR3 sequence: CASSLEVGGQGLAFF. Here the CDR3 DNA reads TGTGCCAGCAGCTTAGAGGTCGGGGGACAGGGATTAGCTTTCTTT. Based on the CDR3 plus reference TRBV7-9 and TRBJ1-1, the full variable domain is DTGVSQNPRHKITKRGQNVTFRCDPISEHNRLYWYRQTLGQGPEFLTYFQNEAQLEKSRLLSDRFSAERPKGSFSTLEIQRTEQGDSAMYLCASSLEVGGQGLAFFGQGTRLTVV.

The CDR3 reads CASSPDRNNYGYTF. Written as DNA, the CDR3 is TGTGCCAGCAGTCCCGACAGGAATAACTATGGCTACACCTTC. V usage is TRBV7-9 and J usage is TRBJ1-2, with D tentatively TRBD1 (6 bases). In germline, CDR1 is SEHNR, CDR2 FQNEAQ (reference sequence). Trimming shortened V by 6 bases and J by 1 base, and 12 bases separated the two germline ends. CDR3 length: 14 amino acids.

This rearrangement joins TRBV7-7 to TRBJ2-3; unclear D gene. CDR1 is SSHAT, CDR2 FNYEAQ, per germline (reference sequence). CDR3 size: 13 residues. The V gene lost 3 bases and the J gene lost 1 base, with 5 bases spanning the gap. This CDR3 reads CASSFSRTDTQYF. The CDR3 nucleotides are TGTGCCAGCAGCTTCTCCCGCACAGATACGCAGTATTTT.

J is TRBJ2-3 and V is TRBV30; 11 bases fit TRBD2. The CDR3 runs 15 residues. Germline lookup yields CDR1 GTSNPN and CDR2 SVGIG (reference sequence). Losses at the gene ends were 1 base for V and 3 bases for J; bases not matched to a gene: 3. The CDR3 region is CAWSDSGRGTDTQYF. CDR3 nucleotide sequence: TGTGCCTGGAGTGATAGCGGGAGGGGTACAGATACGCAGTATTTT.

In its sample, this clone was seen once. The rearrangement joins TRBV7-2 to TRBJ1-6, with TRBD1 identical over 7 bases. V trimming: 3 bases; J trimming: 7 bases; junction bases outside the gene matches: 6. Germline CDR1 and CDR2: SGHTA and FQGNSA. The CDR3 loop spans 15 amino acids. CDR3 residues: CASSFGTAANSPLHF. CDR3 nucleotide sequence: TGTGCCAGCAGCTTTGGGACAGCCGCCAATTCACCCCTCCACTTT.

The V and J genes are TRBV4-3 and TRBJ2-1; no reliable D call. The CDR3 length is 14 residues. Germline loops: CDR1 LGHNA, CDR2 YSLEER. The V gene lost 1 base and the J gene lost 4 bases, with 8 bases spanning the gap. For the CDR3, the DNA is TGCGCCAGCAGCCAAGTCTACAGATACAATGAGCAGTTCTTC. Translating it yields CASSQVYRYNEQFF.